This entry lists 3 T cell receptor beta chains sequenced from one sample in a study of T cells in Graves' hyperthyroidism and ophthalmopathy. Regions amplified from RNA transcripts were the TCR beta CDR3 regions. A first-round RT-PCR of the TCR CDR3 used the HTBI primer set. MiXCR was run by TCRdb on the multiplex PCR reads, yielding one entry per CDR3 protein. The sample lists under 750,000 distinct CDR3 sequences, around 19% occurring once. Specimen: blood. The receptors come from a woman aged 50 to 65 with Graves' hyperthyroidism that later progressed to Graves' ophthalmopathy.

V and J are TRBV5-8 and TRBJ2-3; the match to TRBD1 covers 8 bases. The trim removed 6 bases at V and 6 bases at J, leaving 12 bases unmatched. This CDR3 contains 15 residues. CDR1 SGHTS and CDR2 YDEGEE come from the germline V gene. In DNA, the CDR3 is TGTGCCAGCACCGTTGGACAGGGAAGAGGGGATACGCAGTATTTT. The encoded protein is CASTVGQGRGDTQYF.

This clonotype appeared a few times. The chain joins TRBV14 to TRBJ2-7; D possibly corresponds to TRBD2 (5 bases). V was cut by 5 bases and J by 0 bases, with 14 bases left in between. Germline CDR1 is SGHDN and CDR2 is FVKESK. The CDR3 contains 15 residues. The CDR3 is CASSSRGRDSYEQYF. DNA of the CDR3: TGTGCCAGCAGCTCCCGGGGTCGGGACTCCTACGAGCAGTACTTC.

This clonotype was seen only a few times. V usage is TRBV10-3 and J usage is TRBJ1-4; D unclear. Germline V gene data show CDR1 as ENHRY and CDR2 as SYGVKD. There are 15 residues in the CDR3. V dropped 5 bases and J dropped 7 bases, with 17 bases sitting between them. For the CDR3, the DNA is TGTGCCATCAGTTCTTCAGGAGCGGAAGGTGAAAAACTGTTTTTT. Translated, it gives CAISSSGAEGEKLFF.